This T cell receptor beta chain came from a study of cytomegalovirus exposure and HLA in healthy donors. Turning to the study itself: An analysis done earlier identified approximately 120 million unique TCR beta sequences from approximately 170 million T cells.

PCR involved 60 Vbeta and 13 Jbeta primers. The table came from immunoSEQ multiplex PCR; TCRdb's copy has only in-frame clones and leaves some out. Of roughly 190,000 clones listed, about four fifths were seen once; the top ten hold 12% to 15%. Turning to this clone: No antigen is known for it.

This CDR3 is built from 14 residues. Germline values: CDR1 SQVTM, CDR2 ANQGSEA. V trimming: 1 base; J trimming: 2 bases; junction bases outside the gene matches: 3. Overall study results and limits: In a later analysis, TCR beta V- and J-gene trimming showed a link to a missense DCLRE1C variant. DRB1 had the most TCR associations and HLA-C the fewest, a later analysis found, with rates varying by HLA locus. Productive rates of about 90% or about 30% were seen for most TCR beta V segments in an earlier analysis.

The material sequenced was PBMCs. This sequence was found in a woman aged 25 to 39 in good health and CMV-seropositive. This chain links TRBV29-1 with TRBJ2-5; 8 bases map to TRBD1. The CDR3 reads CSVEVTGVQETQYF. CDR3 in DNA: TGCAGCGTTGAAGTGACAGGGGTGCAAGAGACCCAGTACTTC. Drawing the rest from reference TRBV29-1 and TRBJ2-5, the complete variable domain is SAVISQKPSRDICQRGTSLTIQCQVDSQVTMMFWYRQQPGQSLTLIATANQGSEATYESGFVIDKFPISRPNLTFSTLTVSNMSPEDSSIYLCSVEVTGVQETQYFGPGTRLLVL.